What follows describes a single T cell receptor (beta chain). Its specificity is unknown. Those patients with uncontrolled infection, other autoimmune disease, pregnancy or lactation were excluded. The data were obtained in a study of T cells in Graves' hyperthyroidism and ophthalmopathy. General study results and limits: The model predicted ophthalmopathy a median around 6.5 months before onset. In blood, most of the thyroid clonotypes expanded above 0.001 were also present.

This CDR3 has 15 residues. V was pared by 4 bases and J by 8 bases, with 6 bases of the junction left unmatched. The germline V gene has CDR1 SGHVS and CDR2 FNYEAQ. Using RNA transcripts as the source, TCR beta CDR3 regions were amplified. TCR CDR3 underwent first-round RT-PCR with the HTBI primer set. A single record per CDR3 protein comes from TCRdb applying MiXCR to the multiplex PCR reads. The table records a few hundred thousand distinct CDR3 sequences, less than 20% of them present only once. This TCR derives from a young woman with Graves' hyperthyroidism that later progressed to Graves' ophthalmopathy. The chain links TRBV7-6 to TRBJ2-1, with 12 bases lining up with TRBD2. The specimen was blood. The CDR3 DNA is TGTGCCAGCAGCTCTCTAGCGGGAGGGCCATATGAGCAGTTCTTC. Encoded protein: CASSSLAGGPYEQFF.